This TCR beta chain emerged from a study of cytomegalovirus exposure and HLA in healthy donors. Findings and caveats of the study: Later, an analysis showed that TCR beta chains associated with HLA were more clonally expanded than others that were equally common.

In regard to this clone: Its specificity is not known.

The germline V gene encodes CDR1 MNHEY and CDR2 SVGAGI. The CDR3 has 13 residues. V lost 6 bases to trimming and J lost 8 bases; unmatched junction nucleotides: 8. Primers: 60 Vbeta forward and 13 Jbeta reverse. Method: immunoSEQ multiplex PCR; TCRdb's copy keeps in-frame clones and lacks some. Of approximately 110,000 clones in the sample, 79% were seen once. The origin of this receptor is a woman aged 40 to 50 in good health and CMV-seronegative. V gene TRBV6-5 combines with J gene TRBJ1-2; 8 nucleotides align to TRBD1. The source material was PBMCs. The DNA of the CDR3 is TGTGCCAGCAGGGACAGGGCACTCGTGGGCTACACCTTC. Translating it yields CASRDRALVGYTF.